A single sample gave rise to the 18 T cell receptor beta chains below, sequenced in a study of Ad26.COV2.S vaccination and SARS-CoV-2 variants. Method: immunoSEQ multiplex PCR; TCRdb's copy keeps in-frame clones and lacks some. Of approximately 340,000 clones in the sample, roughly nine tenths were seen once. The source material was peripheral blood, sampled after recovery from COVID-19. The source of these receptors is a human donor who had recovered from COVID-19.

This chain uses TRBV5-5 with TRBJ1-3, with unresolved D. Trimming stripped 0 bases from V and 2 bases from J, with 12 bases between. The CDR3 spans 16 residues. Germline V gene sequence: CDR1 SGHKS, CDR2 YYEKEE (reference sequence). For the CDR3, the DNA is TGTGCCAGCAGCTTGGTACCGGAACTTACTGGAAACACCATATATTTT. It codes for CASSLVPELTGNTIYF.

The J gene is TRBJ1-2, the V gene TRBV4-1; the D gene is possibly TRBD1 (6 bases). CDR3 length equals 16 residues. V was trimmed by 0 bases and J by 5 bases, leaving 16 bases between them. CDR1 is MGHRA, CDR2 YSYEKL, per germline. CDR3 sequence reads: CASSQDSPHRAYGYTF. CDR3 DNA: TGCGCCAGCAGCCAAGATTCCCCCCACAGGGCATATGGCTACACCTTC.

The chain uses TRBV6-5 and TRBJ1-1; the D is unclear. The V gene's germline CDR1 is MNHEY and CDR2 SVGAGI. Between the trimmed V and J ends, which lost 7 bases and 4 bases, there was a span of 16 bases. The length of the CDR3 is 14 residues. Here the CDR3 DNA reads TGTGCCAGCACGTGGAGGGCCTGGGGCACTGAAGCTTTCTTT. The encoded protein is CASTWRAWGTEAFF.

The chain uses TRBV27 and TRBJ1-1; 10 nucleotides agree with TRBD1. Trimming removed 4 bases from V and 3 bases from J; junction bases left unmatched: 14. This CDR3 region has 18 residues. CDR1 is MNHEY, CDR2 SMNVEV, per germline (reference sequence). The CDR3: CASSSTLLGTGDDTEAFF. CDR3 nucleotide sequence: TGTGCCAGCAGTTCGACGCTCCTCGGGACAGGGGATGACACTGAAGCTTTCTTT.

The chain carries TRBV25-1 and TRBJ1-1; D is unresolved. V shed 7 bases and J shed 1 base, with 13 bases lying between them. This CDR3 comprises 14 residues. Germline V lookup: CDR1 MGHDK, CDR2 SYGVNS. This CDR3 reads CASNSGWGNTEAFF. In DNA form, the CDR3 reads TGTGCCAGCAACTCCGGGTGGGGGAACACTGAAGCTTTCTTT.

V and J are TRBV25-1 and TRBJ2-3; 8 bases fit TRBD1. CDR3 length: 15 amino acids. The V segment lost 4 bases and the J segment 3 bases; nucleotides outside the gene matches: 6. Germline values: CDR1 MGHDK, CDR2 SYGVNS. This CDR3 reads CASSAQGALTDTQYF. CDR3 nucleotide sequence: TGTGCCAGCAGTGCGCAGGGGGCACTAACAGATACGCAGTATTTT.

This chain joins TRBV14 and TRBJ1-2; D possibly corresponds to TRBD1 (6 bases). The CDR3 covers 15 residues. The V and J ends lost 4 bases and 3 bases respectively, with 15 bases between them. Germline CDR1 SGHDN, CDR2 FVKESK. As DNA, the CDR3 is TGTGCCAGCAGCCCCCTCGGGGGGCTTGACTATGGCTACACCTTC. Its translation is CASSPLGGLDYGYTF.

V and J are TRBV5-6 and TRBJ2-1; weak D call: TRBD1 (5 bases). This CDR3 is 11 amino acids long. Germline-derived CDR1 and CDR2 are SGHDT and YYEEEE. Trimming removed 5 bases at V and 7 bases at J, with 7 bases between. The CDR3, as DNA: TGTGCCAGCAGTAGACAGAATGAGCAGTTCTTC. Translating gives CASSRQNEQFF.

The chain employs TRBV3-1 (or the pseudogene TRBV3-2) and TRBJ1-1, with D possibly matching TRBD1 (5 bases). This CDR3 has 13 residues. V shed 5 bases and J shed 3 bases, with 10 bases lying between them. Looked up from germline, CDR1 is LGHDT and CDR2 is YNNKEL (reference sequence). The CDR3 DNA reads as TGTGCCAGCAGCGACAGTCCTTACACTGAAGCTTTCTTT. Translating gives CASSDSPYTEAFF.

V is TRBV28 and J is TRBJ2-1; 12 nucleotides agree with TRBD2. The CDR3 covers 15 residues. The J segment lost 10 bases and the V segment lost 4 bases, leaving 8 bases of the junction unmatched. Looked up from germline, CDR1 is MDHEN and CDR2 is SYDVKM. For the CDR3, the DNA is TGTGCCAGCAGTTCCCCTAGCGGGGGGGCCCAAGAGCAGTTCTTC. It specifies CASSSPSGGAQEQFF.

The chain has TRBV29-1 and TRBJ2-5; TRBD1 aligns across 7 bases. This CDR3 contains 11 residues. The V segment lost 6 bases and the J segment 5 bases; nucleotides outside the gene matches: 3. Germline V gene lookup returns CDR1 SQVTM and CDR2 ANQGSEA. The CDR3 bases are TGCAGCGTGTACAGGGGTGAGACCCAGTACTTC. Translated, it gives CSVYRGETQYF. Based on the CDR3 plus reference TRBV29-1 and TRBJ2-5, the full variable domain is SAVISQKPSRDICQRGTSLTIQCQVDSQVTMMFWYRQQPGQSLTLIATANQGSEATYESGFVIDKFPISRPNLTFSTLTVSNMSPEDSSIYLCSVYRGETQYFGPGTRLLVL.

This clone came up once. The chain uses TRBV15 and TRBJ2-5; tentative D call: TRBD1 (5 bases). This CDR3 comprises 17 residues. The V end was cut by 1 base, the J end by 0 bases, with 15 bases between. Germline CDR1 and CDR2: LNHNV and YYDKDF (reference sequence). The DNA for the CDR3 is TGTGCCACCAGCAGAGTCGGTAGGGGAAAGTACCAAGAGACCCAGTACTTC. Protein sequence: CATSRVGRGKYQETQYF.

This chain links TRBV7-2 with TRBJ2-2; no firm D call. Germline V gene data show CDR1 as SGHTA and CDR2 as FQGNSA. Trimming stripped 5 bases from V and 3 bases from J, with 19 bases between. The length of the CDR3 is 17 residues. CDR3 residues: CASSTTHRQIDTGELFF. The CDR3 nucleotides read TGTGCCAGCAGCACCACCCACCGACAAATAGACACCGGGGAGCTGTTTTTT. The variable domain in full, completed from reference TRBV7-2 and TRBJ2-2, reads GAGVSQSPSNKVTEKGKDVELRCDPISGHTALYWYRQSLGQGLEFLIYFQGNSAPDKSGLPSDRFSAERTGGSVSTLTIQRTQQEDSAVYLCASSTTHRQIDTGELFFGEGSRLTVL.

CDR3 sequence (DNA): TGTGCCAGCAGTTTATGGCGGGAGGGGATCACTGAAGCTTTCTTT. Its protein is CASSLWREGITEAFF. The gene calls are TRBV27 and TRBJ1-1; a weak D match, TRBD1 (5 bases). The CDR3 runs to 15 residues. V lost 1 base and J 4 bases, leaving 13 bases between the germline ends. The V gene's germline CDR1 is MNHEY and CDR2 SMNVEV (reference sequence).

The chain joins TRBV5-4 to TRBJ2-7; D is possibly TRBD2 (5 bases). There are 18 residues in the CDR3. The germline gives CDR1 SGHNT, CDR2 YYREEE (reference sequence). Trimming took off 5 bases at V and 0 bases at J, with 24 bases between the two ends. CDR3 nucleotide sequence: TGTGCCAGCAGTGAACGCCCGGATCCAGCGGAACACTCCTACGAGCAGTACTTC. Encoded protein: CASSERPDPAEHSYEQYF.

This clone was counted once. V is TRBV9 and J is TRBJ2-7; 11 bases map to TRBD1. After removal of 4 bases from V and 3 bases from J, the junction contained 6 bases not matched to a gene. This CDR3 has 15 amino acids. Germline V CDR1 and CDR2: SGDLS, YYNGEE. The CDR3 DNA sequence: TGTGCCAGCAGCCCACGGACAGGGGGCGGCTACGAGCAGTACTTC. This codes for CASSPRTGGGYEQYF.

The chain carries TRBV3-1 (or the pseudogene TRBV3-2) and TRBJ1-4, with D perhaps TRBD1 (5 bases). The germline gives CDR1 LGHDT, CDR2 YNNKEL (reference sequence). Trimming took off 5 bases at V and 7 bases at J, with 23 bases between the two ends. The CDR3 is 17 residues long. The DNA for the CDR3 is TGTGCCAGCAGCGGATCGTGGGACCCCCCAAGGGGTGAAAAACTGTTTTTT. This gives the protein CASSGSWDPPRGEKLFF.

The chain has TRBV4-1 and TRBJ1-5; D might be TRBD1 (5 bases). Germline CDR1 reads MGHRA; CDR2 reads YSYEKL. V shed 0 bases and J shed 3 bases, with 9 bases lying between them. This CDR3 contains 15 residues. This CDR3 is CASSQDGTHNQPQHF. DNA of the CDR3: TGCGCCAGCAGCCAAGATGGGACCCACAATCAGCCCCAGCATTTT.